These 27 T cell receptor beta chains came from one sample sequenced in a study of T-cell reconstitution after alpha-beta-depleted transplantation in children. Unique molecular identifiers were used in preparing the TCRbeta library. TCRdb analysed the PCR reads with MiXCR anew, one entry per CDR3 protein. This repertoire shows hundreds of thousands of distinct CDR3 sequences, approximately 17% found once; its top ten account for 1.1%. Source: PBMCs from the stem cell graft donor, taken from the stem cell graft. Receptor source: a human donor who donated a stem cell graft to a child with acute myeloid leukemia.

The V and J genes are TRBV5-1 and TRBJ1-5; no reliable D call. Germline CDR1 SGHRS, CDR2 YFSETQ. Between the trimmed V and J ends, which lost 5 bases and 5 bases, there was a span of 11 bases. The CDR3 length is 13 residues. The CDR3 DNA follows: TGCGCCAGCAGGCTGGGCTCGGATCAGCCCCAGCATTTT. Translating gives CASRLGSDQPQHF.

In this sample, this clonotype turned up many times. CDR3 DNA sequence: TGTGCCAGCAGCTTAGCGGGTAGGGGATCACCCCTCCACTTT. Translating it yields CASSLAGRGSPLHF. The V and J genes are TRBV7-2 and TRBJ1-6, with D maybe TRBD1 (5 bases). The CDR3 has 14 residues. V lost 0 bases and J lost 10, with 10 bases in between. Germline CDR1 SGHTA, CDR2 FQGNSA.

This clonotype has just a few counts. The chain joins TRBV4-3 to TRBJ1-1; TRBD1 aligns across 7 bases. The V segment lost 2 bases and the J segment 2 bases; nucleotides outside the gene matches: 5. The CDR3 loop spans 15 amino acids. Germline V gives CDR1 LGHNA, CDR2 YSLEER. CDR3 nucleotides: TGCGCCAGCAGCCAAATGGGGACAGAAAACACTGAAGCTTTCTTT. Translation gives CASSQMGTENTEAFF.

Ten or more counts support this clonotype. The chain has TRBV27 and TRBJ2-1; D could derive from TRBD1 or TRBD2 (5 bases each). The CDR3 runs to 14 residues. The germline V gene encodes CDR1 MNHEY and CDR2 SMNVEV (reference sequence). With 3 bases removed from V and 2 bases from J, the gap between germline ends came to 8 bases. This chain's CDR3 is CASSFSGPYNEQFF. The CDR3 nucleotides are TGTGCCAGCAGTTTCTCGGGGCCCTACAATGAGCAGTTCTTC.

The chain combines TRBV5-1 with TRBJ2-2; maybe TRBD1 (6 bases). Germline-derived CDR1 and CDR2 are SGHRS and YFSETQ. V lost 0 bases and J 4 bases, leaving 10 bases between the germline ends. CDR3 size: 15 residues. For the CDR3, the DNA is TGCGCCAGCAGCTTGGGTAGCAGGGGCACCGGGGAGCTGTTTTTT. Translating it yields CASSLGSRGTGELFF. Based on the CDR3 plus reference TRBV5-1 and TRBJ2-2, the full variable domain is KAGVTQTPRYLIKTRGQQVTLSCSPISGHRSVSWYQQTPGQGLQFLFEYFSETQRNKGNFPGRFSGRQFSNSRSEMNVSTLELGDSALYLCASSLGSRGTGELFFGEGSRLTVL.

The chain carries TRBV2 and TRBJ2-1; the match to TRBD2 covers 8 bases. Trimming cost V 1 base and J 7 bases; bases outside gene matches: 3. From germline, CDR1 is SNHLY and CDR2 FYNNEI. This CDR3 region has 14 residues. CDR3 loop: CASSEGRGGNEQFF. CDR3 bases: TGTGCCAGCAGTGAAGGGCGCGGGGGGAATGAGCAGTTCTTC.

This clonotype was seen a few times. The V call is TRBV18, the J call TRBJ2-5; D possibly matches TRBD1 or TRBD2 (6 bases each). The germline CDR1 and CDR2 sequences are KGHSH and LQKENI. V was trimmed by 4 bases and J by 2 bases, leaving 14 bases between them. This CDR3 has 15 residues. DNA of the CDR3: TGTGCCAGCTCACTCTCGGGGGCATATCAAGAGACCCAGTACTTC. This codes for CASSLSGAYQETQYF.

The V gene is TRBV7-7, the J gene TRBJ2-5; the D is unclear. Germline CDR1 is SSHAT and CDR2 is FNYEAQ (reference sequence). The CDR3 loop spans 15 amino acids. Trimming took off 0 bases at V and 5 bases at J, with 13 bases between the two ends. The CDR3 region has the DNA TGTGCCAGCAGCTTAGCCCAGGACCGAGTGGAGACCCAGTACTTC. Its translation is CASSLAQDRVETQYF.

Regarding this clonotype: A much bigger clone sits one base away, suggesting this may be a read error. The chain is built from TRBV12-3 or TRBV12-4 and TRBJ2-6; D gene ambiguous. The CDR3 is 12 amino acids. CDR3 nucleotide sequence: TGTGCCAGCGGACGCTGGGCCAACGGCCTGACTTTC. Protein product: CASGRWANGLTF.

This clonotype was observed a few times. This chain links TRBV20-1 with TRBJ1-6; 12 bases match TRBD1. In germline, CDR1 is DFQATT, CDR2 SNEGSKA (reference sequence). This CDR3 has 18 residues. The J segment lost 2 bases and the V segment lost 5 bases, leaving 10 bases of the junction unmatched. The CDR3 is CSAHSGTGGPTYNSPLHF. The CDR3 nucleotides read TGCAGTGCTCACTCCGGGACAGGGGGCCCGACCTATAATTCACCCCTCCACTTT.

The chain uses TRBV7-2 and TRBJ2-7; D is perhaps TRBD1 or TRBD2 (5 bases each). The CDR3 has 15 residues. The germline CDR1 and CDR2 sequences are SGHTA and FQGNSA. Trimming pared 2 bases from V and 1 base from J, leaving 12 bases between. This CDR3 is CASSLRDGGSYEQYF. CDR3 sequence (DNA): TGTGCCAGCAGCTTACGGGACGGTGGTTCCTACGAGCAGTACTTC.

This clonotype was seen ten or more times. This chain uses TRBV20-1 with TRBJ2-5; D is undetermined. This CDR3 has 10 amino acids. Deletions cut 5 bases from V and 4 bases from J, with 5 bases between. The germline CDR1 and CDR2 sequences are DFQATT and SNEGSKA (reference sequence). CDR3 sequence (DNA): TGCAGTGCTGGAAGAGAGACCCAGTACTTC. It codes for CSAGRETQYF.

The J gene is TRBJ2-2, the V gene TRBV5-5; 7 bases align to TRBD2. The CDR3 is 15 residues long. V trimming: 0 bases; J trimming: 4 bases; junction bases outside the gene matches: 3. In germline, CDR1 is SGHKS, CDR2 YYEKEE (reference sequence). The CDR3 is CASSLVGGSTGELFF. The CDR3 DNA is TGTGCCAGCAGCTTGGTCGGGGGGAGCACCGGGGAGCTGTTTTTT.

This clonotype turned up a few times. The chain joins TRBV5-5 to TRBJ1-5; 8 nucleotides match TRBD1. There are 16 residues in the CDR3. Germline V gene lookup returns CDR1 SGHKS and CDR2 YYEKEE (reference sequence). The J segment lost 4 bases and the V segment lost 0 bases, leaving 6 bases of the junction unmatched. CDR3 sequence: CASSLGRTGTNQPQHF. As DNA, the CDR3 is TGTGCCAGCAGCTTGGGAAGGACAGGGACGAATCAGCCCCAGCATTTT. The variable domain in full, completed from reference TRBV5-5 and TRBJ1-5, reads DAGVTQSPTHLIKTRGQQVTLRCSPISGHKSVSWYQQVLGQGPQFIFQYYEKEERGRGNFPDRFSARQFPNYSSELNVNALLLGDSALYLCASSLGRTGTNQPQHFGDGTRLSIL.

There are many counts of this clonotype. V is TRBV29-1 and J is TRBJ2-5, with 11 nucleotides matching TRBD2. V shed 8 bases and J 11 bases; nucleotides not matched to a gene: 10. Germline lookup yields CDR1 SQVTM and CDR2 ANQGSEA. This CDR3 has 12 amino acids. In nucleotides, the CDR3 is TGCAGCTTCATAATGGGACTAGCGGTGCAGTACTTC. Protein sequence: CSFIMGLAVQYF.

This clonotype has at least ten counts. The chain links TRBV20-1 to TRBJ1-5; D is unclear. The germline V gene encodes CDR1 DFQATT and CDR2 SNEGSKA (reference sequence). CDR3 length equals 13 residues. Trimming cost V 6 bases and J 0 bases, with 9 bases left between them. CDR3 loop: CSAERYSNQPQHF. In DNA, the CDR3 is TGCAGTGCAGAGAGGTATAGCAATCAGCCCCAGCATTTT.

This clonotype was seen more than once but under ten times. The chain combines TRBV5-1 with TRBJ1-1; D gene uncertain. CDR3 length equals 15 residues. Looked up from germline, CDR1 is SGHRS and CDR2 is YFSETQ. V dropped 0 bases and J dropped 0 bases, with 9 bases sitting between them. In DNA, the CDR3 is TGCGCCAGCAGCTTGGGTGGGAGAGTGAACACTGAAGCTTTCTTT. Its protein product is CASSLGGRVNTEAFF.

In this sample, this clonotype turned up many times. The rearrangement joins TRBV20-1 to TRBJ1-4; D possibly corresponds to TRBD1 (6 bases). Trimming pared 4 bases from V and 6 bases from J, leaving 12 bases between. The CDR3 consists of 13 residues. The V gene's germline CDR1 is DFQATT and CDR2 SNEGSKA (reference sequence). The CDR3 DNA follows: TGCAGTGCTAAGACAGGAACCTATGAAAAACTGTTTTTT. This gives the protein CSAKTGTYEKLFF.

This clonotype was seen ten or more times. The chain has TRBV12-3 or TRBV12-4 and TRBJ2-2; possibly TRBD2 for D (5 bases). The CDR3 runs 16 residues. V was cut by 3 bases and J by 4 bases, with 15 bases left in between. CDR3 residues: CASSLGTGRGTGELFF. In nucleotides, the CDR3 is TGTGCCAGCAGTTTGGGCACGGGCCGGGGCACCGGGGAGCTGTTTTTT.

This clonotype was recorded at least ten times. The gene calls are TRBV20-1 and TRBJ2-7; 8 bases are shared with TRBD1. J gave up 4 bases and V 5 bases, and 10 bases lay outside the gene matches. CDR1 and CDR2 (germline): DFQATT, SNEGSKA (reference sequence). This CDR3 region has 14 residues. The CDR3 DNA follows: TGCAGTGCTGCCTCTTCAGGGGGCTCGTACGAGCAGTACTTC. The encoded protein is CSAASSGGSYEQYF.

The rearrangement links TRBV7-8 to TRBJ2-5; D gene unclear. V gave up 1 base and J gave up 2 bases, with 11 bases separating them. This CDR3 spans 15 amino acids. Germline loops: CDR1 SGHVS, CDR2 FQNEAQ. The CDR3 loop is CASSLEARTQETQYF. The CDR3, as DNA: TGTGCCAGCAGCTTAGAGGCCAGGACGCAAGAGACCCAGTACTTC.

About this clonotype itself: A much larger clone differs from this one at a single base, so this may be a read error. This chain connects TRBV20-1 to TRBJ2-1; 7 nucleotides match TRBD1. This CDR3 region has 16 residues. Germline CDR1 and CDR2: DFQATT and SNEGSKA (reference sequence). The CDR3 nucleotides read TGCAGTGCTAGACCTAGGGGGCTAGTATCCTACAATGGGCAGTTCTTC. Amino acid sequence: CSARPRGLVSYNGQFF.

The genes are TRBV20-1 and TRBJ2-7; D is unresolved. Trimming shortened V by 3 bases and J by 4 bases, and 7 bases separated the two germline ends. Germline loops: CDR1 DFQATT, CDR2 SNEGSKA (reference sequence). This CDR3 has 11 residues. The CDR3 coding sequence is TGCAGTGCTAGGACCTTATACGAGCAGTACGTC. Translating it yields CSARTLYEQYV.

The V call is TRBV6-5, the J call TRBJ2-2; the D is unclear. Trimming took off 2 bases at V and 5 bases at J, with 9 bases between the two ends. The CDR3 runs to 14 residues. The germline V gene has CDR1 MNHEY and CDR2 SVGAGI. The CDR3 loop reads CASSYTVGTGELFF. CDR3 coding DNA: TGTGCCAGCAGTTACACAGTAGGGACCGGGGAGCTGTTTTTT.

The chain links TRBV4-1 to TRBJ2-5; possibly TRBD1 for D (6 bases). Trimming pared 4 bases from V and 3 bases from J, leaving 9 bases between. The CDR3 sequence is 13 residues long. Germline values: CDR1 MGHRA, CDR2 YSYEKL. For the CDR3, the DNA is TGCGCCAGCAGCCTGGGACATGAAGAGACCCAGTACTTC. The encoded protein is CASSLGHEETQYF.

This chain connects TRBV12-3 or TRBV12-4 to TRBJ2-2, with unresolved D. V was trimmed by 0 bases and J by 5 bases, leaving 7 bases between them. CDR3 size: 14 residues. CDR3 DNA: TGTGCCAGCAGTTTAGCTAGACAAACCGGGGAGCTGTTTTTT. As protein: CASSLARQTGELFF.

This clonotype was observed at least ten times. This rearrangement joins TRBV13 to TRBJ2-4; tentative D call: TRBD2 (5 bases). Trimming cost V 5 bases and J 2 bases, with 16 bases left between them. CDR3 length: 16 amino acids. Germline CDR1 reads PRHDT; CDR2 reads FYEKMQ (reference sequence). CDR3 sequence (DNA): TGTGCCAGCAGCCCTTGGCGGGCTTCGTCCAAAAACATTCAGTACTTC. Encoded protein: CASSPWRASSKNIQYF.